This T cell receptor (beta chain) comes out of a study of immune reconstitution after stem cell transplant in scleroderma. Trimming took 0 bases from V and 7 from J, leaving 16 bases between them. Per the germline V gene, CDR1 is DFQATT and CDR2 is SNEGSKA (reference sequence). There are 16 residues in the CDR3. This clonotype is categorized as medium-sized (0.01 to 0.1%). TCRdb reanalysed the RT-PCR reads using MiXCR and keeps one entry per CDR3 protein. The sample consists of about 4,000 distinct CDR3 sequences, 5.7% of them appearing once. The biological material was taken before or after autologous hematopoietic stem cell transplantation (not recorded which). The chain combines TRBV20-1 with TRBJ1-6, with D hard to call. The sequence was collected from a female donor with systemic sclerosis. The CDR3 bases are TGCAGTGCTAGAGACGAAACCGGAAGGCGGAATTCACCCCTCCACTTT. Protein sequence: CSARDETGRRNSPLHF.